This entry lists 22 T cell receptor beta chains sequenced from one sample in a study of regulatory T cells in long-lasting Graves disease. Noted time point: persistent/refractory GD, antithyroid drugs over 5 years with positive TRAb. From RNA extracted from PBMCs, the TCR library was made. The authors built TCR beta libraries using iRepertoire HTBI primers and Arm-PCR of CDR3 regions. In TCRdb, the multiplex PCR reads were re-called with MiXCR into one record per CDR3 protein. The sample lists around 460,000 distinct CDR3 sequences, roughly 22% occurring once. The sequencing used peripheral blood mononuclear cells (PBMCs), collected when the disease was refractory, from a patient treated with antithyroid drugs. All receptors derive from a female donor with Graves disease.

The table lists this clonotype with a few counts. The rearrangement links TRBV20-1 to TRBJ1-5, with 8 bases identical to TRBD1. Germline CDR1 and CDR2: DFQATT and SNEGSKA (reference sequence). V dropped 5 bases and J dropped 7; count of bases not matched to a gene: 7. The CDR3 is made up of 13 amino acids. The CDR3 loop reads CSAGDRPKQPQHF. CDR3 coding DNA: TGCAGTGCTGGGGACAGGCCCAAACAGCCCCAGCATTTT.

This clonotype was counted a few times. This rearrangement joins TRBV18 to TRBJ2-5; 7 positions agree with TRBD1. This CDR3 has 15 residues. The germline gives CDR1 KGHSH, CDR2 LQKENI. The trim removed 2 bases at V and 1 base at J, leaving 4 bases unmatched. DNA of the CDR3: TGTGCCAGCTCACCAGATTGGGACAGCCAAGAGACCCAGTACTTC. Its protein is CASSPDWDSQETQYF.

This clonotype occurred many times. J is TRBJ1-1 and V is TRBV27; D gene unclear. V was clipped by 8 bases and J by 0 bases, with 10 bases between them. Germline CDR1 and CDR2: MNHEY and SMNVEV (reference sequence). This CDR3 region has 13 residues. CDR3 amino acids: CASRLLVNTEAFF. For the CDR3, the DNA is TGTGCCAGCCGACTTCTGGTGAACACTGAAGCTTTCTTT.

This clonotype was counted at least ten times. The chain recombines TRBV19 with TRBJ2-7, with D perhaps matching TRBD1 (6 bases). The CDR3 covers 17 residues. Germline loops: CDR1 LNHDA, CDR2 SQIVND (reference sequence). The germline V and J ends were trimmed by 3 bases and 2 bases, with 20 bases remaining between them. DNA of the CDR3: TGTGCCAGTAGTATCACCCGGGGACACCTCGCTACCTACGAGCAGTACTTC. Translating gives CASSITRGHLATYEQYF.

This clonotype was seen ten or more times. The gene calls are TRBV18 and TRBJ2-5; 8 nucleotides line up with TRBD1. The trim removed 0 bases at V and 4 bases at J, leaving 4 bases unmatched. CDR3 length: 15 amino acids. Germline V gene lookup returns CDR1 KGHSH and CDR2 LQKENI. CDR3 nucleotide sequence: TGTGCCAGCTCACCACCGGGACAGGCCGGAGAGACCCAGTACTTC. This gives the protein CASSPPGQAGETQYF.

On this clonotype: This may come from a read error, since a much larger clone is one base off. DNA for the CDR3: TGTGCCAGCAGTTTGGAGGGAAGGAGAGAGACCCAGTTCTTC. This translates into CASSLEGRRETQFF. This chain joins TRBV27 and TRBJ2-4, with D perhaps matching TRBD2 (6 bases). The DNA end is more similar to TRBJ2-1, so the J call may be wrong. In germline, CDR1 is MNHEY, CDR2 SMNVEV (reference sequence). The CDR3 length is 14 residues.

This clonotype is a singleton in its sample. A much larger clone is a single base away; this may be a read error. The V and J genes are TRBV11-3 and TRBJ1-1; D is ambiguous. Trimming took off 1 base at V and 6 bases at J, with 9 bases between the two ends. CDR1 is SGHNT, CDR2 YENEEA, per germline. This CDR3 comprises 13 residues. As DNA, the CDR3 is TGTGCCAGCAGCTTAGTCTCATACGCTGAAGCTTTCTTT. Translation gives CASSLVSYAEAFF.

This clonotype was detected ten times or more. This rearrangement joins TRBV2 to TRBJ2-5; 7 nucleotides align to TRBD2. This CDR3 is 13 amino acids long. Trimming cost V 7 bases and J 4 bases; bases outside gene matches: 6. Germline lookup yields CDR1 SNHLY and CDR2 FYNNEI. The CDR3 DNA reads as TGTGCCAGCACCCGGGGAGGGGCAGAGACCCAGTACTTC. It is translated as CASTRGGAETQYF.

The V call is TRBV25-1, the J call TRBJ2-5; D is perhaps TRBD2 (6 bases). The V end lost 8 bases, the J end lost 0 bases, and 13 bases lay between the germline ends. CDR1 is MGHDK and CDR2 is SYGVNS in the germline V gene. The CDR3 length is 14 residues. The CDR3 nucleotides read TGTGCCAGCGGCCGGTGGGGGGACCAAGAGACCCAGTACTTC. Protein: CASGRWGDQETQYF.

The J gene is TRBJ2-3, the V gene TRBV7-2, with TRBD2 matching over 11 bases. Germline CDR1 reads SGHTA; CDR2 reads FQGNSA. V was pared by 5 bases and J by 2 bases, with 9 bases of the junction left unmatched. The CDR3 runs 17 residues. The CDR3 spells CASSTRLAGSSTDTQYF. Written as DNA, the CDR3 is TGTGCCAGCAGCACCAGACTAGCGGGGTCCTCCACAGATACGCAGTATTTT.

V usage is TRBV7-2 and J usage is TRBJ1-5; D is ambiguous. CDR1 and CDR2 (germline): SGHTA, FQGNSA. The CDR3 is made up of 17 amino acids. Trimming pared 3 bases from V and 0 bases from J, leaving 15 bases between. The CDR3 spells CASSFSGPPYSNQPQHF. Written as DNA, the CDR3 is TGTGCCAGCAGCTTTTCCGGGCCACCATATAGCAATCAGCCCCAGCATTTT.

This clonotype occurred many times. J is TRBJ1-6 and V is TRBV7-8, with 8 positions matching TRBD1. Germline trimming cut 2 bases from V and 10 bases from J; bases unmatched to any gene: 10. The CDR3 has 16 residues. The germline CDR1 and CDR2 sequences are SGHVS and FQNEAQ. The CDR3 coding sequence is TGTGCCAGCAGCTTAACGTCAGACAGGGGAGAATCACCCCTCCACTTT. Its translation: CASSLTSDRGESPLHF.

To note about this clonotype: It is likely a read error, because the conserved phenylalanine at the end of the CDR3 is missing. The chain combines TRBV7-9 with TRBJ2-5, with TRBD2 matching over 10 bases. The germline CDR1 and CDR2 sequences are SEHNR and FQNEAQ (reference sequence). The CDR3 totals 15 residues. V gave up 3 bases and J gave up 4 bases; unmatched junction bases: 5. The CDR3 reads CASSFIAGGPETQYL. The CDR3 DNA reads TGTGCCAGCAGCTTCATAGCGGGAGGACCAGAGACCCAGTACCTC.

This clonotype has a count of ten or more. The CDR3 reads CASSYSAGAFF. The CDR3 DNA sequence: TGTGCCAGCAGTTACTCGGCGGGAGCTTTCTTT. The V and J genes are TRBV6-2 or TRBV6-3 and TRBJ1-1; D unclear. Looked up from germline, CDR1 is MNHEY and CDR2 is SVGEGT. Trimming left V 0 bases short and J 10 bases short, with 6 bases between. The CDR3 has 11 residues.

This sequence joins TRBV7-2 and TRBJ2-3; D not resolved. Germline loops: CDR1 SGHTA, CDR2 FQGNSA. The CDR3 is made up of 18 amino acids. Trimming cost V 1 base and J 1 base, with 18 bases left between them. This CDR3 reads CASSLEQRALVGTDTQYF. DNA of the CDR3: TGTGCCAGCAGCTTAGAACAGCGTGCGTTGGTTGGCACAGATACGCAGTATTTT.

The V gene is TRBV4-3, the J gene TRBJ1-1, with unresolved D. V was trimmed by 5 bases and J by 1 base, leaving 14 bases between them. The germline gives CDR1 LGHNA, CDR2 YSLEER. This CDR3 spans 15 amino acids. The CDR3 region is CASSYTSRGNTEAFF. DNA for the CDR3: TGCGCCAGCAGCTATACAAGCCGGGGGAACACTGAAGCTTTCTTT.

The J gene is TRBJ1-1, the V gene TRBV14; 7 nucleotides agree with TRBD1. Trimming at V came to 4 bases and at J to 1 base, leaving 6 bases not matched to a gene. This CDR3 spans 15 amino acids. In germline, CDR1 is SGHDN, CDR2 FVKESK. CDR3 loop: CASSRAGGRNTEAFF. As DNA, the CDR3 is TGTGCCAGCAGCCGGGCAGGGGGGAGGAACACTGAAGCTTTCTTT.

The sample holds a few counts of this clonotype. The CDR3 DNA follows: TGTGCCAGCAGCCAAGCAGGTGGTGGCAGGAGTGATTACGAGCAGTACTTC. Amino acids: CASSQAGGGRSDYEQYF. V and J are TRBV14 and TRBJ2-7; D uncertain. Trimming cost V 1 base and J 4 bases, with 20 bases left between them. CDR3 size: 17 residues. The germline V gene encodes CDR1 SGHDN and CDR2 FVKESK.

Concerning this clonotype: Given a far larger clone just one base away, this is likely a sequencing read error. The chain links TRBV7-8 to TRBJ1-1, with a possible D match to TRBD1 (5 bases). Germline CDR1 and CDR2: SGHVS and FQNEAQ. This CDR3 comprises 13 residues. DNA of the CDR3: TGTGCCAGCAGCCTGACAGCGAACACTGAAGCTCTCTTT. Translated: CASSLTANTEALF.

The table lists this clonotype with a count of one. This chain uses TRBV6-1 with TRBJ1-5, with D tentatively TRBD1 (5 bases). Trimming left V 4 bases short and J 2 bases short, with 12 bases between. CDR3 size: 15 residues. The germline gives CDR1 MNHNS, CDR2 SASEGT. In nucleotides, the CDR3 is TGTGCCAGCAGTGCGAGGGGAGGTGGCAATCAGCCCCAGCATTTT. Protein: CASSARGGGNQPQHF.

This clonotype has only a few counts. An end of the junction does not agree with germline; a read error may underlie this. The V and J genes are TRBV30 and TRBJ1-6; 7 nucleotides match TRBD1. Germline CDR1 and CDR2: GTSNPN and SVGIG (reference sequence). The CDR3 totals 13 residues. The CDR3 bases are TGCGCCTGTGGACAGGCCTATAATTCACCCCTCCACTTT. Translated: CACGQAYNSPLHF.

This clonotype showed up just a few times. The chain combines TRBV30 with TRBJ2-7, with D possibly TRBD1 on 5 matching bases. Germline V gene lookup returns CDR1 GTSNPN and CDR2 SVGIG (reference sequence). The V end was cut by 7 bases, the J end by 5 bases, with 12 bases between. The CDR3 is 11 amino acids. The DNA of the CDR3 is TGTGCCTCTTGGCAGGGTGACGAGCAGTACTTC. Translation gives CASWQGDEQYF.